This passage covers 15 T cell receptor beta chains from one sample sequenced in a study of blood T cell repertoires in COVID-19. Assay: immunoSEQ multiplex PCR; the TCRdb copy retains only in-frame clones and omits some. The data contain about 46,000 clones, around 88% of them seen just once; the ten biggest clones take up over 5%. Sequenced sample: peripheral blood. These receptors were collected from a woman older than 75 with acute or convalescent COVID-19.

The chain employs TRBV2 and TRBJ1-1, with unresolved D. This CDR3 spans 18 amino acids. The germline V gene encodes CDR1 SNHLY and CDR2 FYNNEI. Trimming removed 3 bases from V and 0 bases from J, with 20 bases in between. The CDR3 reads CASSDSAYIGELNTEAFF. CDR3 sequence (DNA): TGTGCCAGCAGTGATAGCGCCTACATTGGGGAGTTGAACACTGAAGCTTTCTTT.

This clone showed up just a few times. The chain has TRBV5-1 and TRBJ1-2, with a weak D call TRBD1 (5 bases). The CDR3 is 14 residues long. The V end was cut by 4 bases, the J end by 4 bases, with 14 bases between. Per the germline V gene, CDR1 is SGHRS and CDR2 is YFSETQ. The CDR3 nucleotides are TGCGCCAGCAGCGCCGGGACTCTTGGCTATGGCTACACCTTC. Residues: CASSAGTLGYGYTF.

The chain is built from TRBV9 and TRBJ2-1; possible D gene TRBD1, 6 bases. Per germline, CDR1 SGDLS and CDR2 YYNGEE. Trimming left V 3 bases short and J 9 bases short, with 10 bases between. The CDR3 contains 12 residues. CDR3 nucleotide sequence: TGTGCCAGCAGCGCCAGGGGAGCTGAGCAGTTCTTC. This codes for CASSARGAEQFF. Combining the CDR3 with reference TRBV9 and TRBJ2-1 gives the whole variable domain DSGVTQTPKHLITATGQRVTLRCSPRSGDLSVYWYQQSLDQGLQFLIQYYNGEERAKGNILERFSAQQFPDLHSELNLSSLELGDSALYFCASSARGAEQFFGPGTRLTVL.

The rearrangement links TRBV5-1 to TRBJ1-6, with D perhaps matching TRBD1 (5 bases). The length of the CDR3 is 18 residues. Germline CDR1 is SGHRS and CDR2 is YFSETQ. The ends were cut back, 0 bases at V and 10 bases at J, with 23 bases in the middle. The CDR3 loop is CASSLADRSGSKGSPLHF. The CDR3 region has the DNA TGCGCCAGCAGCTTGGCCGACAGATCGGGCAGCAAAGGATCACCCCTCCACTTT.

This chain links TRBV5-4 with TRBJ2-1; 16 nucleotides agree with TRBD2. Germline V gene lookup returns CDR1 SGHNT and CDR2 YYREEE (reference sequence). The V segment lost 5 bases and the J segment 2 bases; nucleotides outside the gene matches: 7. This CDR3 is built from 18 residues. The CDR3 bases are TGTGCCAGCAGTCCGGGACTAGCGGGGGGGATCACCTACAATGAGCAGTTCTTC. It yields the protein CASSPGLAGGITYNEQFF.

The chain links TRBV3-1 (or the pseudogene TRBV3-2) to TRBJ1-1, with a tentative D call TRBD1 (5 bases). The CDR3 covers 17 residues. V was trimmed by 5 bases and J by 1 base, leaving 20 bases between them. Germline V gene data show CDR1 as LGHDT and CDR2 as YNNKEL (reference sequence). In DNA form, the CDR3 reads TGTGCCAGCAGCGAGTTGGGACTGAGCGGGAGGAACACTGAAGCTTTCTTT. This gives the protein CASSELGLSGRNTEAFF.

V and J are TRBV11-2 and TRBJ2-2; D not resolved. This CDR3 is built from 14 residues. Trimming took 5 bases from V and 1 from J, leaving 8 bases between them. Per the germline V gene, CDR1 is SGHAT and CDR2 is FQNNGV. The CDR3 DNA is TGTGCCAGCAGCCCACATGGGAACACCGGGGAGCTGTTTTTT. Protein sequence: CASSPHGNTGELFF.

In regard to this clone: At one end the junction does not follow the germline gene, possibly because of a read error. The chain has TRBV15 and TRBJ2-7; TRBD1 agrees at 8 bases. CDR1 and CDR2 (germline): LNHNV, YYDKDF (reference sequence). The CDR3 has 13 residues. CDR3 residues: CATGLGQVYEQYF. CDR3 nucleotide sequence: TGTGCCACCGGACTGGGACAGGTTTACGAGCAATACTTC. Supplemented by reference TRBV15 and TRBJ2-7, the full variable domain reads DAMVIQNPRYQVTQFGKPVTLSCSQTLNHNVMYWYQQKSSQAPKLLFHYYDKDFNNEADTPDNFQSRRPNTSFCFLDIRSPGLGDTAMYLCATGLGQVYEQYFGPGTRLTVT.

This chain connects TRBV7-9 to TRBJ2-1; D is unclear. The germline V gene has CDR1 SEHNR and CDR2 FQNEAQ (reference sequence). The CDR3 is 15 amino acids. Between the trimmed V and J ends, which lost 9 bases and 0 bases, there was a span of 15 bases. CDR3 residues: CASRRSASSYNEQFF. The CDR3, as DNA: TGTGCCAGTCGCCGCTCAGCGAGCTCCTACAATGAGCAGTTCTTC.

V and J are TRBV6-5 and TRBJ2-7; no clear D gene. Trimming took off 5 bases at V and 0 bases at J, with 5 bases between the two ends. Germline V lookup: CDR1 MNHEY, CDR2 SVGAGI. CDR3 length: 12 residues. CDR3 in DNA: TGTGCCAGCAGTCCTTTCTCCTACGAGCAGTACTTC. Translating it yields CASSPFSYEQYF.

J is TRBJ2-7 and V is TRBV25-1, with 9 positions matching TRBD2. Germline V gene data show CDR1 as MGHDK and CDR2 as SYGVNS. The V segment lost 5 bases and the J segment 7 bases; nucleotides outside the gene matches: 9. The CDR3 runs 14 residues. CDR3 coding DNA: TGTGCCAGCAGTCCAGCGGGGGGCCCTAGGGAGCAGTACTTC. Protein: CASSPAGGPREQYF.

The chain carries TRBV18 and TRBJ1-1; TRBD1 agrees at 10 bases. With 4 bases clipped from V and 6 bases from J, the junction kept 14 bases outside the gene matches. Germline V lookup: CDR1 KGHSH, CDR2 LQKENI. This CDR3 contains 17 residues. In DNA form, the CDR3 reads TGTGCCAGCTCACTGGGACAGGGGACTGGGGGAAACGCTGAAGCTTTCTTT. It encodes CASSLGQGTGGNAEAFF.

This chain links TRBV6-5 with TRBJ1-1; TRBD1 is a possible D gene (6 bases). CDR1 MNHEY and CDR2 SVGAGI come from the germline V gene. Trimming removed 0 bases from V and 4 bases from J, with 15 bases in between. The CDR3 runs 16 residues. The CDR3 DNA reads TGTGCCAGCAGTTACTCGTTTCCAGGGGCCCTCACTGAAGCTTTCTTT. Encoded protein: CASSYSFPGALTEAFF.

The DNA of the CDR3 is TGTGCCAGCAGTTATGGTGGGACAGGGGCCACCTACGAGCAGTACTTC. This translates into CASSYGGTGATYEQYF. The chain combines TRBV6-5 with TRBJ2-7; 10 bases align to TRBD1. With 3 bases clipped from V and 2 bases from J, the junction kept 7 bases outside the gene matches. Germline V gene sequence: CDR1 MNHEY, CDR2 SVGAGI. This CDR3 has 16 amino acids.

The chain is built from TRBV19 and TRBJ1-2, with 9 bases that match TRBD1. The CDR3 length is 13 residues. J lost 8 bases, V lost 6 bases, and 7 bases had no gene match. Germline V CDR1 and CDR2: LNHDA, SQIVND (reference sequence). The CDR3, as DNA: TGTGCCAGTAGAGGATCGGGACAGGGCGGCTACACCTTC. Amino acids: CASRGSGQGGYTF.